The clone carrying this TCR beta chain appeared a few times. Its antigen is not known. Patients with uncontrolled infections, other autoimmune diseases, pregnancy or lactation were excluded. The PBMCs had their origin in 8.5 to 10 ml of fresh peripheral blood. These data are taken from a study of T cells in Graves' hyperthyroidism and ophthalmopathy. Study-wide background: Once the initial diagnosis was made, peripheral blood was obtained before any treatment. Points from the study as a whole: Blood also held most thyroid clonotypes expanded beyond 0.001.

Amplification of TCR beta CDR3 regions used RNA as the template. HTBI primers drove first-round RT-PCR of the TCR CDR3. TCRdb independently ran MiXCR on the multiplex PCR reads; one entry per CDR3 protein. There are roughly 380,000 distinct CDR3 sequences in the sample; 14% occur only once, and 8% to 13% lies in the top ten. Source material: blood. This clonotype was sampled from an older woman with Graves' hyperthyroidism.

The CDR3 region has the DNA TGTGCCAGCAGCCGGTGGGCAGGGGGGGAGCGAGAGACCCAGTACTTC. This translates into CASSRWAGGERETQYF. This sequence joins TRBV7-9 and TRBJ2-5, with D tentatively TRBD1 or TRBD2 (7 bases each). The germline gives CDR1 SEHNR, CDR2 FQNEAQ (reference sequence). The CDR3 has 16 amino acids. V was shortened by 5 bases and J by 4 bases, with 20 bases between the two germline ends.